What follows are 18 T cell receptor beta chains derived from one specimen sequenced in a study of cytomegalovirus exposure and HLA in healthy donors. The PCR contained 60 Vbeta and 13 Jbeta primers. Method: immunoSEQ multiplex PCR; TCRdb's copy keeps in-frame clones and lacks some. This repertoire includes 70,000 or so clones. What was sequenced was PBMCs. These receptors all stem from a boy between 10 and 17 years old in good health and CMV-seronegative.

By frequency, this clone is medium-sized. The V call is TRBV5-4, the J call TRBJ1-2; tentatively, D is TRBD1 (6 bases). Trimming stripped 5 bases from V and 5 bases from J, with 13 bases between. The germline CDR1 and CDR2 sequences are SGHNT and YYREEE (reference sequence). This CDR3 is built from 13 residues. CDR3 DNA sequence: TGTGCCAGCAGTCAGCGGGGGGCGTATGGCTACACCTTC. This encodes CASSQRGAYGYTF.

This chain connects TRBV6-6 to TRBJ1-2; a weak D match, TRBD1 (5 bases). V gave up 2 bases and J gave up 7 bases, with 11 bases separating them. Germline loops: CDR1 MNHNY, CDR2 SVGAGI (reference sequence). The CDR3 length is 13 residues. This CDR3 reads CASSYPPRGGYTF. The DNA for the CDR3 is TGTGCCAGCAGTTACCCGCCTAGGGGTGGCTACACCTTC.

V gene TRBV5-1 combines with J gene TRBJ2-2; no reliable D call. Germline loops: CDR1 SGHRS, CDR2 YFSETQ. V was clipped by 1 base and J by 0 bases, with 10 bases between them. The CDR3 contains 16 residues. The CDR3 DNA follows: TGCGCCAGCAGCTTGCTCGAGGCCACGAACACCGGGGAGCTGTTTTTT. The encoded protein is CASSLLEATNTGELFF.

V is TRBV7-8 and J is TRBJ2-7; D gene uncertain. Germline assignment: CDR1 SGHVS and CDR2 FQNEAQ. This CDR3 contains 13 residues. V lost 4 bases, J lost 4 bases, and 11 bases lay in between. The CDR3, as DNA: TGTGCCAGCAGCTCCTTCCAGTGGTACGAGCAGTACTTC. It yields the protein CASSSFQWYEQYF.

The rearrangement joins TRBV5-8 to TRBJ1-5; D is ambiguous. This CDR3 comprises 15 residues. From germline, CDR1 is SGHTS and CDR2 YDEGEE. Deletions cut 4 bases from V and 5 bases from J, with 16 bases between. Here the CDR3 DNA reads TGTGCCAGCAGCCCCAACGTTGAGCCTGATCAGCCCCAGCATTTT. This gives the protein CASSPNVEPDQPQHF.

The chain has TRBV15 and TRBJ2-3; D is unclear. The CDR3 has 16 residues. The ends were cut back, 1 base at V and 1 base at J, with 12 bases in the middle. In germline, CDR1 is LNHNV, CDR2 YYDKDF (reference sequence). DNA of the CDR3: TGTGCCACCAGCAGAGGCGAGTATATCGGCACAGATACGCAGTATTTT. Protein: CATSRGEYIGTDTQYF.

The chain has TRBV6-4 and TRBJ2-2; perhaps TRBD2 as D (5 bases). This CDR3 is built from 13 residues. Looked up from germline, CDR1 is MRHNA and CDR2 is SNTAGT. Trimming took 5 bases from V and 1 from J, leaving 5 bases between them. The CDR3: CASSSGNTGELFF. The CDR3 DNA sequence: TGTGCCAGCAGTAGCGGGAACACCGGGGAGCTGTTTTTT.

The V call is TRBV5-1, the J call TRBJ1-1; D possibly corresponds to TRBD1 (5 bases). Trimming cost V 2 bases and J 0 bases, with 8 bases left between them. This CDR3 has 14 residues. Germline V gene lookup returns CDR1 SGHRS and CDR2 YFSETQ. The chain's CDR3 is CASSFRTMNTEAFF. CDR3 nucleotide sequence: TGCGCCAGCAGCTTCAGGACAATGAACACTGAAGCTTTCTTT.

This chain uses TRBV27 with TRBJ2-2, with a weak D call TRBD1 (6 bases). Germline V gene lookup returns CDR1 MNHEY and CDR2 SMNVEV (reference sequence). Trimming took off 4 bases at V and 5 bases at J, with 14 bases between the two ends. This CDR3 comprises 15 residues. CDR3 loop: CASSSGTSWTGELFF. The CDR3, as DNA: TGTGCCAGCAGTTCCGGGACAAGTTGGACCGGGGAGCTGTTTTTT.

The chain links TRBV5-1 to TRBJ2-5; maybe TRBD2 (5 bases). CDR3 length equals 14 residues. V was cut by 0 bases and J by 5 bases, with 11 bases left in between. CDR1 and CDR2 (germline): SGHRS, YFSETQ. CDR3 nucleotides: TGCGCCAGCAGCTTGGAACTAGTAGAGGAGACCCAGTACTTC. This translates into CASSLELVEETQYF.

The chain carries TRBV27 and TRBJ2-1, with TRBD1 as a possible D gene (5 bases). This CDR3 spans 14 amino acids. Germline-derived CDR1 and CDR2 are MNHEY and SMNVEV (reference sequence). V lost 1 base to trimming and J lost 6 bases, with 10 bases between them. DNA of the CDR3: TGTGCCAGCAGTTTATGGCAGGGTTTCAATGAGCAGTTCTTC. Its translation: CASSLWQGFNEQFF.

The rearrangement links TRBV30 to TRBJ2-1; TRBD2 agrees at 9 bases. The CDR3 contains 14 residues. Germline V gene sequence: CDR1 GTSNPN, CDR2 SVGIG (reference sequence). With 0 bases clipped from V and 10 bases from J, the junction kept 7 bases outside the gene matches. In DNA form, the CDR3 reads TGTGCCTGGAGTGTTTTAGCGGGAGAAGGCGAGCAGTTCTTC. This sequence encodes CAWSVLAGEGEQFF.

The CDR3 bases are TGTGCCAGTAGTATCTCAGGGGGTTTGATGACTGAAGCTTTCTTT. It encodes CASSISGGLMTEAFF. This chain uses TRBV19 with TRBJ1-1; the match to TRBD1 covers 7 bases. The CDR3 contains 15 residues. Germline V CDR1 and CDR2: LNHDA, SQIVND (reference sequence). With 3 bases clipped from V and 5 bases from J, the junction kept 9 bases outside the gene matches.

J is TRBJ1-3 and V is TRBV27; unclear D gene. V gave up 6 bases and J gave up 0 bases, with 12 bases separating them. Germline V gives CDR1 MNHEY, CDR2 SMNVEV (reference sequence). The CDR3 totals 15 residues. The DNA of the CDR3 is TGTGCCAGCAGGGACTCGGGGATCTCTGGAAACACCATATATTTT. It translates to CASRDSGISGNTIYF.

This chain's CDR3 is CASSFSGGPYEQYF. The DNA of the CDR3 is TGTGCCAGCAGCTTTAGCGGGGGGCCCTACGAGCAGTACTTC. The chain carries TRBV5-4 and TRBJ2-7; 10 bases are a match to TRBD2. CDR3 size: 14 residues. V lost 2 bases to trimming and J lost 2 bases; unmatched junction nucleotides: 1. Per germline, CDR1 SGHNT and CDR2 YYREEE (reference sequence).

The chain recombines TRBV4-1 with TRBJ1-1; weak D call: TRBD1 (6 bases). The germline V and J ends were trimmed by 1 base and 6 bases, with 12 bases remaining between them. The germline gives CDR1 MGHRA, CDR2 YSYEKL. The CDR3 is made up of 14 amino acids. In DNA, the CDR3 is TGCGCCAGCAGCCAAGGTGCAGGGGCTCCTGAAGCTTTCTTT. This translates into CASSQGAGAPEAFF.

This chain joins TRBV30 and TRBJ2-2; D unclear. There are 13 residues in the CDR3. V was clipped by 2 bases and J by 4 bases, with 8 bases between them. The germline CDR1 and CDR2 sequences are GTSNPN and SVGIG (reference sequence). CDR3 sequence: CAWSRDSTGELFF. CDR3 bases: TGTGCCTGGAGTCGAGATAGCACCGGGGAGCTGTTTTTT. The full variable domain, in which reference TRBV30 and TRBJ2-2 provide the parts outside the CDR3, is SQTIHQWPATLVQPVGSPLSLECTVEGTSNPNLYWYRQAAGRGLQLLFYSVGIGQISSEVPQNLSASRPQDRQFILSSKKLLLSDSGFYLCAWSRDSTGELFFGEGSRLTVL.

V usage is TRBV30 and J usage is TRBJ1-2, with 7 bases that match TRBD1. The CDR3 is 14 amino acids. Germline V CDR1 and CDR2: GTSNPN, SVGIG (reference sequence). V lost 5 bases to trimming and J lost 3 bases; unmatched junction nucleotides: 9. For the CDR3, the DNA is TGTGCCTGGGCCACTTACAGGGGAGACTATGGCTACACCTTC. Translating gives CAWATYRGDYGYTF.